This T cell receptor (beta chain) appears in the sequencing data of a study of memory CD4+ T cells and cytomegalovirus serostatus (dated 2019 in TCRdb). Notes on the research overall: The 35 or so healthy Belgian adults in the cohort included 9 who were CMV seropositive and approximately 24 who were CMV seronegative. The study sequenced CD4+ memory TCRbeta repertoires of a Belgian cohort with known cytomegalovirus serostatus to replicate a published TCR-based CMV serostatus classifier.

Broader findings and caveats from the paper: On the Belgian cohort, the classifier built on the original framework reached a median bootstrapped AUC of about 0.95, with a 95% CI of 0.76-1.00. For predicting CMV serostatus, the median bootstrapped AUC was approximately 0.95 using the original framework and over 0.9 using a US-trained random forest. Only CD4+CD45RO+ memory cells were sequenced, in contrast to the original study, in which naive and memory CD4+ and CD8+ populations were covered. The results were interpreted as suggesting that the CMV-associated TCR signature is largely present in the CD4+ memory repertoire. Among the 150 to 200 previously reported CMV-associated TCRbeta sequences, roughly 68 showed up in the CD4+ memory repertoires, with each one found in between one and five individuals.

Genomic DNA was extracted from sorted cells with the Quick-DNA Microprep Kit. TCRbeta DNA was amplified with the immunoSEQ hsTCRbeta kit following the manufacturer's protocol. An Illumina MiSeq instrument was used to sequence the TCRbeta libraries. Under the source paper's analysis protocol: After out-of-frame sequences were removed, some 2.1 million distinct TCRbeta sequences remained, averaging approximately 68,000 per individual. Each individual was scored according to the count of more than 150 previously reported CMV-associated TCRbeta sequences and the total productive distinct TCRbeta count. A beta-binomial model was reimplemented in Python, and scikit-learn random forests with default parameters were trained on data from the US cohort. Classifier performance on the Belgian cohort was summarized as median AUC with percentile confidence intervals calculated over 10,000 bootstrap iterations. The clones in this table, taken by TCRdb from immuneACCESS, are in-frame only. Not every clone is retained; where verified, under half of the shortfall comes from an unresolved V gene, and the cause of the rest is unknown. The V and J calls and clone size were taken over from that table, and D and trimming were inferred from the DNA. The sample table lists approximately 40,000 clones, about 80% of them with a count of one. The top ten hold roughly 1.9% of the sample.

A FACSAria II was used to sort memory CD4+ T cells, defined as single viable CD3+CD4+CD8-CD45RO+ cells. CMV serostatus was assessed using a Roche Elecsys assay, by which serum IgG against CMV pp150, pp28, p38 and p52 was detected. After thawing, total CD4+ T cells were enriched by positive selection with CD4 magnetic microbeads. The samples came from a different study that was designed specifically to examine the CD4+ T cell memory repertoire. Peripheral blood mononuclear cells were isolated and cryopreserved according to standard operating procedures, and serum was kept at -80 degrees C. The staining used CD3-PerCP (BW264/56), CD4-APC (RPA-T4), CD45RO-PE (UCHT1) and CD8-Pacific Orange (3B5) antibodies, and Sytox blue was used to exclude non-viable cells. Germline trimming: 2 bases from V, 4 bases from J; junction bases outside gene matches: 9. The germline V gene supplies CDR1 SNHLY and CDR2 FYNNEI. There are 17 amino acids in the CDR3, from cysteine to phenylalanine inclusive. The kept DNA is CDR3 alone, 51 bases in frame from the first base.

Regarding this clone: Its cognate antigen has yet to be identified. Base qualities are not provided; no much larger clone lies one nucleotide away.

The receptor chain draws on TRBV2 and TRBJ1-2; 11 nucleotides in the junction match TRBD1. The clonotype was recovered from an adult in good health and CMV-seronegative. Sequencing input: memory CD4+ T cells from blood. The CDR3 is CASSERAPGQGAYGYTF. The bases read TGTGCCAGCAGTGAAAGGGCCCCCGGACAGGGGGCCTATGGCTACACCTTC.